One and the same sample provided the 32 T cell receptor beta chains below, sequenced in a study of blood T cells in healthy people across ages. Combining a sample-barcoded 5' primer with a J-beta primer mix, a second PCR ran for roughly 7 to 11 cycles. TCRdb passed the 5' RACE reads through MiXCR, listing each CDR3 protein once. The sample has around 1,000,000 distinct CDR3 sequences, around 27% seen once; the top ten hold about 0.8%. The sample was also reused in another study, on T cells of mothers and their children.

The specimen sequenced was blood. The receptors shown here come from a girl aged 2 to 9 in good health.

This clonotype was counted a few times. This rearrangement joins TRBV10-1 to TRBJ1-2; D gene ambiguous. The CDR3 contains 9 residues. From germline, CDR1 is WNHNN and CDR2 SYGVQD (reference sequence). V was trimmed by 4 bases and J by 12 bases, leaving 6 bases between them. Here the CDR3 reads CASSVSDTF. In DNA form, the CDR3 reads TGCGCCAGCAGTGTCTCGGACACCTTC.

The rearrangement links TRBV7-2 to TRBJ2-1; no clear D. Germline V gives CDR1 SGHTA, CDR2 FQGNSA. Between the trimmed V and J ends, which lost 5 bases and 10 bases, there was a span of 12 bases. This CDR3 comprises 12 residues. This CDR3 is CASSPGAIEQFF. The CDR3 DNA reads TGTGCCAGCAGCCCAGGTGCCATCGAGCAGTTCTTC. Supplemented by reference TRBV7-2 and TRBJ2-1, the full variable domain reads GAGVSQSPSNKVTEKGKDVELRCDPISGHTALYWYRQSLGQGLEFLIYFQGNSAPDKSGLPSDRFSAERTGGSVSTLTIQRTQQEDSAVYLCASSPGAIEQFFGPGTRLTVL.

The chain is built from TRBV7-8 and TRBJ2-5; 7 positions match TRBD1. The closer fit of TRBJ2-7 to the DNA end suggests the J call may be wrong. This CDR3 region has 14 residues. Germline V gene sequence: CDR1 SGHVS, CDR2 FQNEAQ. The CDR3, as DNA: TGTGCCAGCAGCTTCGCACAGGGGATTTACGAGCAGTACTTC. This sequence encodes CASSFAQGIYEQYF.

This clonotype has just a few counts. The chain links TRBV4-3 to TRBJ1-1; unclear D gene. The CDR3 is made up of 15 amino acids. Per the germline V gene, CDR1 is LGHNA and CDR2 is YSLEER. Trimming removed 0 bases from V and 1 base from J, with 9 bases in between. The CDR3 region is CASSQDRSQNTEAFF. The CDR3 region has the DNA TGCGCCAGCAGCCAAGATAGAAGTCAGAACACTGAAGCTTTCTTT.

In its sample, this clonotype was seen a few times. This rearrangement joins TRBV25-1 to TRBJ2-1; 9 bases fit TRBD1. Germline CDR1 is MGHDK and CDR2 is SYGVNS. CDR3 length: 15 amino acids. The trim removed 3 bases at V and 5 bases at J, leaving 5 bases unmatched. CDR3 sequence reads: CASSDRDRVDNEQFF. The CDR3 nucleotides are TGTGCCAGCAGTGACCGGGACAGGGTGGACAATGAGCAGTTCTTC.

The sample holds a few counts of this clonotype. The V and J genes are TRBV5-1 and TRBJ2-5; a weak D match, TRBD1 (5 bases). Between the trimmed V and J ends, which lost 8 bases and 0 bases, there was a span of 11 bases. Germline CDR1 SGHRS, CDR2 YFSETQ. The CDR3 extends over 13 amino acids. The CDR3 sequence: CASKEDNQETQYF. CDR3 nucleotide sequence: TGCGCCAGTAAAGAGGACAACCAAGAGACCCAGTACTTC.

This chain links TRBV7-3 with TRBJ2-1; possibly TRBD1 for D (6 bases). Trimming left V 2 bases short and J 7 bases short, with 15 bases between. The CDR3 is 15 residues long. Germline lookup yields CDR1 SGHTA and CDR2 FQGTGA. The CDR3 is CASSLSPPGVNEQFF. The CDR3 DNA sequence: TGTGCCAGCAGCTTATCTCCCCCAGGGGTAAATGAGCAGTTCTTC.

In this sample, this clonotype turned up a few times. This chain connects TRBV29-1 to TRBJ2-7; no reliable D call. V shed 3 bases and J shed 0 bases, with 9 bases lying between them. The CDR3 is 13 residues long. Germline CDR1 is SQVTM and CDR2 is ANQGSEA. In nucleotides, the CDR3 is TGCAGCGTTGAGTATCCAGGCTCCTACGAGCAGTACTTC. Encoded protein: CSVEYPGSYEQYF.

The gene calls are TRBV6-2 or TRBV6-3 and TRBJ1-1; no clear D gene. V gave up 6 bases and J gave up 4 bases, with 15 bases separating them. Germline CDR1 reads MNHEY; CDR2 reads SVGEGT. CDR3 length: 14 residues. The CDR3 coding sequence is TGTGCCAGCAGAGACCGTGGACCGCGCACTGAAGCTTTCTTT. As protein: CASRDRGPRTEAFF.

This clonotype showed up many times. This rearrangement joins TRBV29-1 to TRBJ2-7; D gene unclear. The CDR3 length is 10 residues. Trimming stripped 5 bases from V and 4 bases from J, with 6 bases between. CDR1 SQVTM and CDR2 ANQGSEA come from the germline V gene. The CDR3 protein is CSVLRYEQYF. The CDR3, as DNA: TGCAGCGTTCTTCGGTACGAGCAGTACTTC.

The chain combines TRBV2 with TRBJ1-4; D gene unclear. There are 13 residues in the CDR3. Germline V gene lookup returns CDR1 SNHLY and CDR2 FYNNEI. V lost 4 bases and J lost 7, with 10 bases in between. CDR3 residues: CASSGGSSEKLFF. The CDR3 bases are TGTGCCAGCAGTGGCGGCTCGAGTGAAAAACTGTTTTTT.

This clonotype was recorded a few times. This chain's CDR3 is CSVPFHRDRSGYTF. The CDR3 nucleotides are TGCAGCGTCCCGTTCCACCGGGACAGAAGTGGCTACACCTTC. The chain couples TRBV29-1 to TRBJ1-2; TRBD1 matches 7 bases. This CDR3 is 14 amino acids long. V lost 6 bases to trimming and J lost 7 bases; unmatched junction nucleotides: 14. The germline CDR1 and CDR2 sequences are SQVTM and ANQGSEA.

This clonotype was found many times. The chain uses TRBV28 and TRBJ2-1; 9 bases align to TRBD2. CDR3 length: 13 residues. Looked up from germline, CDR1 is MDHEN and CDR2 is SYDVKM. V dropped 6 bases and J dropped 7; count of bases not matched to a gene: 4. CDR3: CASREAGGNEQFF. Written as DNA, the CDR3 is TGTGCCAGCAGGGAGGCGGGGGGGAATGAGCAGTTCTTC.

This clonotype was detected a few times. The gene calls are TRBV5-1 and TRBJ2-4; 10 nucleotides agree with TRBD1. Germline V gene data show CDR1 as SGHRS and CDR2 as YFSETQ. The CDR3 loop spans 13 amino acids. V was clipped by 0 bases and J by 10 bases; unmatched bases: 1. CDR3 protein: CASSLGTGGIQYF. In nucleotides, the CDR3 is TGCGCCAGCAGCTTGGGGACAGGGGGAATTCAGTACTTC.

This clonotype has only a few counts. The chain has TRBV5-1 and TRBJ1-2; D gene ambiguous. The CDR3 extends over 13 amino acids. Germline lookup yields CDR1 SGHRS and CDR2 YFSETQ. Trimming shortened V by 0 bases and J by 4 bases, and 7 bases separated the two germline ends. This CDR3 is CASSLAAFYGYTF. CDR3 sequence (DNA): TGCGCCAGCAGCTTGGCGGCGTTCTATGGCTACACCTTC.

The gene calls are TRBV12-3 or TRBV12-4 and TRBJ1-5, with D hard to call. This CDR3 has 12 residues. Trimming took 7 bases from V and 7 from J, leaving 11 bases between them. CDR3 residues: CASNRVGQPQHF. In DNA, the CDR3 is TGTGCCAGCAATAGGGTAGGCCAGCCCCAGCATTTT.

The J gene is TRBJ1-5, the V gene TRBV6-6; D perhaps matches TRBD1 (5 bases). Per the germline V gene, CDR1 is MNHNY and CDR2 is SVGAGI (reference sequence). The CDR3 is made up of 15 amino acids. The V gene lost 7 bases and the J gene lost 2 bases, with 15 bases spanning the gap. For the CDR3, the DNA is TGTGCCAGCATCCCGGGACCCAGAGGCAATCAGCCCCAGCATTTT. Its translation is CASIPGPRGNQPQHF.

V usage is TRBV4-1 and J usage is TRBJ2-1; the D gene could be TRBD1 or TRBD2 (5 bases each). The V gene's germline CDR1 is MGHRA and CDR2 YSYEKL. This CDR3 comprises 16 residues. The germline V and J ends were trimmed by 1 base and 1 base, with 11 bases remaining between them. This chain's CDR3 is CASSQGSGRSYNEQFF. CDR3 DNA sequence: TGCGCCAGCAGCCAAGGTTCGGGGCGGTCCTACAATGAGCAGTTCTTC.

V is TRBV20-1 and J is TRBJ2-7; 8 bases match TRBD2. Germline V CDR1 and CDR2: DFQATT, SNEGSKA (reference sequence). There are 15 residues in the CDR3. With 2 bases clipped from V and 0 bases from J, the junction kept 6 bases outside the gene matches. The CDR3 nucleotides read TGCAGTGCTAGACTCCGGACTAGCATCTCCTACGAGCAGTACTTC. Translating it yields CSARLRTSISYEQYF.

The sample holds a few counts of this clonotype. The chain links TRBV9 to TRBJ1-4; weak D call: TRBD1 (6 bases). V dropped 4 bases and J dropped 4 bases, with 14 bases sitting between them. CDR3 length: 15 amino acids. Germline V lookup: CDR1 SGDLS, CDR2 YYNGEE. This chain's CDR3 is CASSFGQSLNEKLFF. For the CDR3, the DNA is TGTGCCAGCAGCTTCGGACAGAGCCTTAATGAAAAACTGTTTTTT.

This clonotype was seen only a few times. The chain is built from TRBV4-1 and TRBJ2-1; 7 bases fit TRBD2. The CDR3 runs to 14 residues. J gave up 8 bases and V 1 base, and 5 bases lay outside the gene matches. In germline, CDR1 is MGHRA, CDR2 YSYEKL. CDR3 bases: TGCGCCAGCAGCCAAGGGCGCGGGGGATATGAGCAGTTCTTC. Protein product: CASSQGRGGYEQFF.

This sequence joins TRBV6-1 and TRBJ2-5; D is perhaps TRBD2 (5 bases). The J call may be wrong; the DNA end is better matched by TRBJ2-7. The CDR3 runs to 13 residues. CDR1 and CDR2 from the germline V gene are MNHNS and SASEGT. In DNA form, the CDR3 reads TGTGCCAGCATGGAGGCAGGAAGGGACGAGCAGTACTTC. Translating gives CASMEAGRDEQYF.

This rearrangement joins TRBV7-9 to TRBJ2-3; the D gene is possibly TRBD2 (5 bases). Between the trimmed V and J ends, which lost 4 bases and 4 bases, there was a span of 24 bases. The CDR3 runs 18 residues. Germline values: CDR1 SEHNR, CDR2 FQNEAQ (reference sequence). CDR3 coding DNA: TGTGCCAGCAGCTCCACTCTGCTTAAACAATCCGGGGCAGATACGCAGTATTTT. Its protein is CASSSTLLKQSGADTQYF.

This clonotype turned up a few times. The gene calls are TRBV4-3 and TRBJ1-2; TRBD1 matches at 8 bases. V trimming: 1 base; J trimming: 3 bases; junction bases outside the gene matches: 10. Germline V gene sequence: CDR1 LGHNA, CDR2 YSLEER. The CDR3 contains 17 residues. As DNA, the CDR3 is TGCGCCAGCAGCCAAGCTCCCTCGGGACAGGTTGACTATGGCTACACCTTC. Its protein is CASSQAPSGQVDYGYTF.

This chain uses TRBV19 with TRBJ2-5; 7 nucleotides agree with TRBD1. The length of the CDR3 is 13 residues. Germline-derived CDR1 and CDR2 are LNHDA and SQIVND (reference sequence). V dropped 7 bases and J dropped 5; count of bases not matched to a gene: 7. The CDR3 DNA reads TGTGCCAGTAACGACAGGGAATGGGAGACCCAGTACTTC. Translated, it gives CASNDREWETQYF.

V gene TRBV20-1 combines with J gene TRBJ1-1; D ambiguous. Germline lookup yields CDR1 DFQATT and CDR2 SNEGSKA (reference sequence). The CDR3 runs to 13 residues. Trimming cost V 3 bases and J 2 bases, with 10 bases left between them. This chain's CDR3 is CSASGLLNTEAFF. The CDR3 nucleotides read TGCAGTGCTAGCGGCCTTCTTAACACTGAAGCTTTCTTT.

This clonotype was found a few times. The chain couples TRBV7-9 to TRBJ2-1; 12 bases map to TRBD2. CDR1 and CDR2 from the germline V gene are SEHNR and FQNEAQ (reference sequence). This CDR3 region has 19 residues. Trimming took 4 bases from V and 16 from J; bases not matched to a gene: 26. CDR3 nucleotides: TGTGCCAGCAGCTCAGACAGCCGACAGCCGGGACTAGCGGGTCTCTTAACCTTCTTC. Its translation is CASSSDSRQPGLAGLLTFF.

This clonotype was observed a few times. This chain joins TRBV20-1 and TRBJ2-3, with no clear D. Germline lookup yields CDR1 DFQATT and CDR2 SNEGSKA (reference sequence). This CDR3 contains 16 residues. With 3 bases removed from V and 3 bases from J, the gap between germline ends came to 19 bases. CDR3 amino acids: CSASPPSRVRTDTQYF. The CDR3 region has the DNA TGCAGTGCTAGCCCGCCATCGCGAGTGCGGACAGATACGCAGTATTTT.

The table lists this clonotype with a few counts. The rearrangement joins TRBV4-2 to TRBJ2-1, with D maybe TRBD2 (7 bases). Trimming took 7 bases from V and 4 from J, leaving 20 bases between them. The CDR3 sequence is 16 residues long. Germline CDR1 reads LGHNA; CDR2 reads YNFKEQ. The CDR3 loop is CASKVERGGGYNEQFF. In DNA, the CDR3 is TGTGCCAGCAAGGTGGAGAGGGGGGGTGGGTACAATGAGCAGTTCTTC.

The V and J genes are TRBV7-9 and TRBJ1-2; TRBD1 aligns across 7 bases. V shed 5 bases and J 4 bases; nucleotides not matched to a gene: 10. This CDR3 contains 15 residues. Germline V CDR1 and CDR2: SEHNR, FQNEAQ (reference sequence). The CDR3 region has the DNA TGTGCCAGCAGCCTGCGACAAGGGACAGTCTATGGCTACACCTTC. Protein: CASSLRQGTVYGYTF.

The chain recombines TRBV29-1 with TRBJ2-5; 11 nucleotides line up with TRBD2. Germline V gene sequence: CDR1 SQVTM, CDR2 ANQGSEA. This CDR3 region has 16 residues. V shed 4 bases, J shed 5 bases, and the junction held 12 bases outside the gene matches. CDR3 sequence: CSVAGLAGGGVETQYF. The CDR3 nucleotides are TGCAGCGTTGCTGGCCTAGCGGGAGGTGGGGTGGAGACCCAGTACTTC.

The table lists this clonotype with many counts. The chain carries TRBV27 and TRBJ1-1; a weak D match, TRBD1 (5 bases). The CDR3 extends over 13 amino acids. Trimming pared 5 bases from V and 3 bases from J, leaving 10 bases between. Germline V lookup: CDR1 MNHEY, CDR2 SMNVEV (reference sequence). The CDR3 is CASSELGDTEAFF. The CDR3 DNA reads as TGTGCCAGCAGTGAGTTAGGGGACACTGAAGCTTTCTTT.